What follows describes a single T cell receptor (beta chain). The sample is drawn from a study of blood T cell repertoires in COVID-19. Study at large: The cDNA or gDNA used as material had been derived from T cells, B-cell-depleted T cells, or PBMCs.

Germline values: CDR1 SGHNT, CDR2 YYREEE (reference sequence). Trimming cost V 0 bases and J 2 bases, with 14 bases left between them. The CDR3 is 16 amino acids. Profiling relied on immunoSEQ multiplex PCR, and the TCRdb table lists in-frame clones only, not all of them. There are approximately 260,000 clones in the sample; 89% occur only once, and about 4.6% lies in the top ten. This sequence originates from a woman aged 40 to 55 who had recovered from COVID-19. Sequenced: peripheral blood. The chain combines TRBV5-4 with TRBJ1-1; D call uncertain. The CDR3 region is CASSLVGRRLNTEAFF. The CDR3 DNA is TGTGCCAGCAGCTTGGTCGGAAGGCGACTAAACACTGAAGCTTTCTTT.